The 31 T cell receptor beta chains below come from one sample, sequenced in a study of blood T cell repertoires in COVID-19. This table comes from immunoSEQ multiplex PCR, and its TCRdb copy is limited to in-frame clones, with some not included. This table has approximately 340,000 clones, 80% to 90% appearing once. Specimen: peripheral blood. Receptors were obtained from a man younger than 45 with COVID-19, enrolled during active disease.

The V call is TRBV6-4, the J call TRBJ2-1; D is possibly TRBD2 (6 bases). The CDR3 contains 14 residues. CDR1 and CDR2 (germline): MRHNA, SNTAGT. With 6 bases removed from V and 0 bases from J, the gap between germline ends came to 9 bases. The CDR3 bases are TGTGCCAGCAGCACGGACTACTCCTACAATGAGCAGTTCTTC. It specifies CASSTDYSYNEQFF.

The chain uses TRBV29-1 and TRBJ2-6; D is possibly TRBD2 (5 bases). Trimming pared 2 bases from V and 1 base from J, leaving 9 bases between. Germline V lookup: CDR1 SQVTM, CDR2 ANQGSEA. CDR3 size: 15 residues. CDR3 sequence: CSVEIRGSGANVLTF. The CDR3 DNA is TGCAGCGTTGAAATTCGGGGTTCTGGGGCCAACGTCCTGACTTTC.

The J gene is TRBJ2-5, the V gene TRBV20-1; D perhaps matches TRBD1 (5 bases). The CDR3 extends over 13 amino acids. Germline V gene lookup returns CDR1 DFQATT and CDR2 SNEGSKA (reference sequence). The ends were cut back, 3 bases at V and 5 bases at J, with 13 bases in the middle. CDR3 sequence: CSASLPRAETQYF. In DNA form, the CDR3 reads TGCAGTGCTAGTCTGCCCAGGGCTGAGACCCAGTACTTC.

CDR3 amino acids: CATSDRAKSGETQYF. CDR3 DNA sequence: TGTGCCACTTCCGACAGGGCGAAAAGTGGGGAGACCCAGTACTTC. The chain joins TRBV10-3 to TRBJ2-5, with 7 bases that match TRBD1. The CDR3 covers 15 residues. The junction had 16 bases not matched to a gene; V was cut back by 10 bases and J by 5 bases. Germline CDR1 reads ENHRY; CDR2 reads SYGVKD.

V gene TRBV7-8 combines with J gene TRBJ1-1; 9 bases fit TRBD1. This CDR3 region has 13 residues. Germline assignment: CDR1 SGHVS and CDR2 FQNEAQ. The ends lost 5 bases at V and 4 bases at J; junction bases unmatched: 2. Written as DNA, the CDR3 is TGTGCCAGCAGCCAACAGGGGGCCACTGAAGCTTTCTTT. Translation gives CASSQQGATEAFF.

The rearrangement links TRBV5-5 to TRBJ1-5; 7 positions agree with TRBD1. CDR3 length equals 15 residues. V lost 0 bases, J lost 8 bases, and 8 bases stayed unmatched. Germline V gives CDR1 SGHKS, CDR2 YYEKEE (reference sequence). Written as DNA, the CDR3 is TGTGCCAGCAGCTTGGAGGGGGCTAGGTTGGAGCCCCAGCATTTT. Residues: CASSLEGARLEPQHF.

This rearrangement joins TRBV18 to TRBJ2-7; 12 bases fit TRBD2. CDR1 is KGHSH and CDR2 is LQKENI in the germline V gene. Trimming removed 0 bases from V and 1 base from J; junction bases left unmatched: 4. The CDR3 contains 17 residues. The CDR3, as DNA: TGTGCCAGCTCACCACCCAGACTAGCGGGGGCTTCCTACGAGCAGTACTTC. Its protein product is CASSPPRLAGASYEQYF.

The rearrangement uses TRBV4-1 and TRBJ2-1; TRBD2 matches 7 bases. Germline V lookup: CDR1 MGHRA, CDR2 YSYEKL. The ends lost 4 bases at V and 1 base at J; junction bases unmatched: 16. The CDR3 loop spans 19 amino acids. Written as DNA, the CDR3 is TGCGCCAGCAGCCGCACTTCGGGTGAAGCGGGACGATCCTACAATGAGCAGTTCTTC. This codes for CASSRTSGEAGRSYNEQFF.

The chain carries TRBV19 and TRBJ2-7, with D possibly matching TRBD1 (7 bases). Germline V lookup: CDR1 LNHDA, CDR2 SQIVND (reference sequence). The CDR3 runs 14 residues. Trimming cost V 5 bases and J 6 bases, with 17 bases left between them. The CDR3 loop is CASSRGGGGFEQYF. The CDR3 DNA sequence: TGTGCCAGTAGTCGAGGAGGGGGCGGATTCGAGCAGTACTTC.

The chain employs TRBV4-2 and TRBJ2-7, with 9 bases matching TRBD2. Looked up from germline, CDR1 is LGHNA and CDR2 is YNFKEQ. V gave up 4 bases and J gave up 5 bases; unmatched junction bases: 9. CDR3 length: 15 amino acids. The CDR3 region has the DNA TGTGCCAGCAGCCTCGGGACTAGCTATTTGGACGAGCAGTACTTC. This translates into CASSLGTSYLDEQYF.

The chain recombines TRBV18 with TRBJ2-7; D might be TRBD1 (7 bases). CDR3 length: 14 residues. Trimming removed 2 bases at V and 1 base at J, with 9 bases between. In germline, CDR1 is KGHSH, CDR2 LQKENI. CDR3 region: CASSPSGGSYEQYF. Here the CDR3 DNA reads TGTGCCAGCTCACCATCAGGGGGGTCCTACGAGCAGTACTTC.

The chain employs TRBV6-6 and TRBJ2-1; D unresolved. CDR1 and CDR2 from the germline V gene are MNHNY and SVGAGI (reference sequence). V shed 4 bases and J shed 2 bases, with 6 bases lying between them. CDR3 length equals 13 residues. The CDR3 region has the DNA TGTGCCAGCAGTTCCCCAACCTACAATGAGCAGTTCTTC. Its protein product is CASSSPTYNEQFF.

The V gene is TRBV27, the J gene TRBJ1-2; possibly TRBD1 for D (6 bases). This CDR3 spans 15 amino acids. Trimming took off 0 bases at V and 6 bases at J, with 14 bases between the two ends. CDR1 and CDR2 from the germline V gene are MNHEY and SMNVEV (reference sequence). The CDR3 DNA reads TGTGCCAGCAGTTTATCTCGCGGGGGGCGAGATGGCTACACCTTC. Protein product: CASSLSRGGRDGYTF.

This clone was recorded only once. The V and J genes are TRBV27 and TRBJ1-1; D remains ambiguous. Germline CDR1 and CDR2: MNHEY and SMNVEV (reference sequence). The CDR3 is 14 residues long. Trimming took off 7 bases at V and 6 bases at J, with 18 bases between the two ends. For the CDR3, the DNA is TGTGCCAGCACCCCCTTGGGCGGGAGGGCTGAAGCTTTCTTT. It encodes CASTPLGGRAEAFF.

The chain employs TRBV10-3 and TRBJ2-5; 7 bases agree with TRBD2. The length of the CDR3 is 15 residues. Germline CDR1 is ENHRY and CDR2 is SYGVKD. The trim removed 0 bases at V and 7 bases at J, leaving 8 bases unmatched. The DNA for the CDR3 is TGTGCCATCAGTGAGTCCTCGGGACTATTGGGGACCCAGTACTTC. Its translation: CAISESSGLLGTQYF.

V gene TRBV18 combines with J gene TRBJ1-6; maybe TRBD1 (6 bases). The CDR3 contains 15 residues. Germline CDR1 reads KGHSH; CDR2 reads LQKENI. V was cut by 3 bases and J by 5 bases, with 11 bases left in between. The CDR3, as DNA: TGTGCCAGCTCACCGAGGACAGCCGATAATTCACCCCTCCACTTT. It encodes CASSPRTADNSPLHF. The full variable domain, its missing parts supplied by reference TRBV18 and TRBJ1-6, is NAGVMQNPRHLVRRRGQEARLRCSPMKGHSHVYWYRQLPEEGLKFMVYLQKENIIDESGMPKERFSAEFPKEGPSILRIQQVVRGDSAAYFCASSPRTADNSPLHFGNGTRLTVT.

Worth noting for this clone: Other DNA sequences in this sample translate to the same CDR3. The genes are TRBV3-1 (or the pseudogene TRBV3-2) and TRBJ1-3; D may be TRBD1 (6 bases). The CDR3 loop spans 14 amino acids. Germline CDR1 LGHDT, CDR2 YNNKEL (reference sequence). The germline V and J ends were trimmed by 2 bases and 4 bases, with 9 bases remaining between them. The CDR3: CASSQQGTGNTIYF. In DNA, the CDR3 is TGTGCCAGCAGCCAACAGGGGACGGGAAACACCATATATTTT.

V and J are TRBV6-5 and TRBJ1-1; no reliable D call. CDR1 MNHEY and CDR2 SVGAGI come from the germline V gene. This CDR3 has 14 residues. Trimming stripped 5 bases from V and 0 bases from J, with 10 bases between. The CDR3 is CASSRRSLNTEAFF. CDR3 DNA: TGTGCCAGCAGTAGGAGAAGTCTGAACACTGAAGCTTTCTTT.

V usage is TRBV2 and J usage is TRBJ2-1; D may be TRBD2 (7 bases). Trimming stripped 10 bases from V and 13 bases from J, with 20 bases between. This CDR3 is built from 12 residues. Germline V CDR1 and CDR2: SNHLY, FYNNEI. This chain's CDR3 is CATKGEGFEQFF. DNA of the CDR3: TGTGCCACCAAGGGGGAGGGGTTTGAACAGTTCTTC.

The chain links TRBV7-3 to TRBJ1-2; D is unclear. The CDR3 has 13 residues. Germline CDR1 and CDR2: SGHTA and FQGTGA. Trimming took 4 bases from V and 6 from J, leaving 12 bases between them. The CDR3 spells CASSSRDGNGYTF. CDR3 nucleotide sequence: TGTGCCAGCAGCTCACGGGATGGGAATGGCTACACCTTC.

The chain uses TRBV27 and TRBJ2-7; 12 positions match TRBD1. Germline trimming cut 7 bases from V and 3 bases from J; bases unmatched to any gene: 19. The CDR3 loop spans 19 amino acids. Germline V gene lookup returns CDR1 MNHEY and CDR2 SMNVEV (reference sequence). The CDR3 sequence: CASIPLGGTGGLSRYEQYF. The CDR3, as DNA: TGTGCCAGCATCCCTTTAGGCGGGACAGGGGGCTTGTCCCGCTACGAGCAGTACTTC.

The chain is built from TRBV2 and TRBJ2-7, with 10 positions matching TRBD2. J lost 7 bases, V lost 6 bases, and 12 bases had no gene match. Germline CDR1 reads SNHLY; CDR2 reads FYNNEI. The CDR3 has 15 residues. Written as DNA, the CDR3 is TGTGCCAGCAGAGAATCTAGCGGGAGTCCTAAGGAGCAGTACTTC. Translating gives CASRESSGSPKEQYF.

The chain combines TRBV29-1 with TRBJ1-3, with D perhaps TRBD1 (5 bases). The V gene lost 5 bases and the J gene lost 4 bases, with 6 bases spanning the gap. CDR1 is SQVTM and CDR2 is ANQGSEA in the germline V gene. CDR3 length: 11 residues. The CDR3 DNA is TGCAGCGTTTGGACAGGAAACACCATATATTTT. Translating gives CSVWTGNTIYF.

The gene calls are TRBV27 and TRBJ2-7; 10 bases line up with TRBD1. The germline V gene has CDR1 MNHEY and CDR2 SMNVEV (reference sequence). The CDR3 sequence is 15 residues long. J lost 4 bases, V lost 2 bases, and 5 bases had no gene match. CDR3 DNA sequence: TGTGCCAGCAGTTTACTTGGGACAGGGGTTTACGAGCAGTACTTC. Protein sequence: CASSLLGTGVYEQYF.

This CDR3 is CASSIQDNYGYTF. DNA of the CDR3: TGTGCCAGCTCAATACAGGATAACTATGGCTACACCTTC. The genes are TRBV18 and TRBJ1-2; possible D gene TRBD1, 5 bases. The germline CDR1 and CDR2 sequences are KGHSH and LQKENI. Trimming shortened V by 5 bases and J by 1 base, and 8 bases separated the two germline ends. This CDR3 contains 13 residues.

V and J are TRBV5-4 and TRBJ2-4, with 8 positions matching TRBD1. Germline-derived CDR1 and CDR2 are SGHNT and YYREEE (reference sequence). The CDR3 has 15 residues. V lost 1 base, J lost 9 bases, and 9 bases stayed unmatched. The CDR3 here is CASSLTGGSISIQYF. The DNA for the CDR3 is TGTGCCAGCAGCTTGACAGGGGGTTCTATATCCATTCAGTACTTC.

CDR3 sequence: CASSLQGRYGYTF. The DNA for the CDR3 is TGTGCCAGCAGTCTACAGGGTCGATATGGCTACACCTTC. V and J are TRBV28 and TRBJ1-2, with D perhaps matching TRBD1 (6 bases). V gave up 5 bases and J gave up 5 bases, with 12 bases separating them. In germline, CDR1 is MDHEN, CDR2 SYDVKM. This CDR3 is built from 13 residues.

This chain uses TRBV4-1 with TRBJ2-7; a weak D match, TRBD1 (5 bases). The CDR3 loop spans 17 amino acids. V lost 1 base and J lost 3, with 19 bases in between. CDR1 and CDR2 from the germline V gene are MGHRA and YSYEKL. The CDR3: CASSQVDMGFANYEQYF. CDR3 in DNA: TGCGCCAGCAGCCAAGTGGACATGGGTTTTGCCAACTACGAGCAGTACTTC.

The chain combines TRBV6-4 with TRBJ2-1; 9 bases map to TRBD2. Germline CDR1 MRHNA, CDR2 SNTAGT. The CDR3 length is 15 residues. V shed 3 bases and J 4 bases; nucleotides not matched to a gene: 4. CDR3 protein: CASSESLAGYNEQFF. In nucleotides, the CDR3 is TGTGCCAGCAGTGAAAGTCTAGCGGGATACAATGAGCAGTTCTTC.

This sequence joins TRBV6-4 and TRBJ1-2; 7 nucleotides align to TRBD1. CDR1 and CDR2 (germline): MRHNA, SNTAGT. This CDR3 is 14 amino acids long. V lost 6 bases, J lost 4 bases, and 8 bases stayed unmatched. CDR3 nucleotide sequence: TGTGCCAGCAGACCCACGGACAGGCCCTATGGCTACACCTTC. Translated, it gives CASRPTDRPYGYTF.

This clone was seen only a few times. The chain joins TRBV7-3 to TRBJ2-2, with TRBD2 matching over 7 bases. This CDR3 region has 16 residues. After removal of 2 bases from V and 6 bases from J, the junction contained 9 bases not matched to a gene. Germline assignment: CDR1 SGHTA and CDR2 FQGTGA. This CDR3 is CASSLSPSGTAGELFF. The CDR3, as DNA: TGTGCCAGCAGCTTATCACCGAGCGGGACGGCCGGGGAGCTGTTTTTT.